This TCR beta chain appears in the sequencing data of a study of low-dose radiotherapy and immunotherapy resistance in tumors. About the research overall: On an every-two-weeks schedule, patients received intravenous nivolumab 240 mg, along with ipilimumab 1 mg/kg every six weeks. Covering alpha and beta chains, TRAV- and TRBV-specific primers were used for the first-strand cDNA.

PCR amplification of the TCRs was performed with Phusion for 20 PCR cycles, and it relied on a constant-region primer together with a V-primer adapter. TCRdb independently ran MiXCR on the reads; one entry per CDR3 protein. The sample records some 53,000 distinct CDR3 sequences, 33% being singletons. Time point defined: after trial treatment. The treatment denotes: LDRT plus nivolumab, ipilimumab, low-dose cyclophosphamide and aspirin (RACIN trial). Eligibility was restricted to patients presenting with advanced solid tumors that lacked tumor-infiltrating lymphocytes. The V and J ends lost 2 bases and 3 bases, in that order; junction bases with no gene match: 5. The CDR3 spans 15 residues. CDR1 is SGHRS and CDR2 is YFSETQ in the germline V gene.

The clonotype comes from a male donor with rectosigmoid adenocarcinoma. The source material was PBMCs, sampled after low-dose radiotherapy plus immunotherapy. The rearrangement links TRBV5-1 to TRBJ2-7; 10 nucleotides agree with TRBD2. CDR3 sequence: CASSLPGLANYEQYF. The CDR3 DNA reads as TGCGCCAGCAGCTTACCGGGACTAGCGAACTACGAGCAGTACTTC.